This T cell receptor beta chain appears in the sequencing data of a study of cytomegalovirus exposure and HLA in healthy donors. About the study: Early release data held 80 million to 100 million unique TCRs from HLA-typed donors.

PCR involved 60 Vbeta and 13 Jbeta primers. This table comes from immunoSEQ multiplex PCR, and its TCRdb copy is limited to in-frame clones, with some not included. The table shows more than 85,000 clones, with 75% to 90% occurring only once. Germline CDR1 is MGHRA and CDR2 is YSYEKL. The CDR3 has 15 residues. V lost 0 bases to trimming and J lost 4 bases; unmatched junction nucleotides: 2. What was sequenced was PBMCs. J is TRBJ1-3 and V is TRBV4-1, with 8 positions matching TRBD1. This sequence originates from a man between 25 and 39 years old in good health and CMV-seropositive. The chain's CDR3 is CASSQDWDRGNTIYF. CDR3 in DNA: TGCGCCAGCAGCCAAGATTGGGACAGGGGAAACACCATATATTTT.